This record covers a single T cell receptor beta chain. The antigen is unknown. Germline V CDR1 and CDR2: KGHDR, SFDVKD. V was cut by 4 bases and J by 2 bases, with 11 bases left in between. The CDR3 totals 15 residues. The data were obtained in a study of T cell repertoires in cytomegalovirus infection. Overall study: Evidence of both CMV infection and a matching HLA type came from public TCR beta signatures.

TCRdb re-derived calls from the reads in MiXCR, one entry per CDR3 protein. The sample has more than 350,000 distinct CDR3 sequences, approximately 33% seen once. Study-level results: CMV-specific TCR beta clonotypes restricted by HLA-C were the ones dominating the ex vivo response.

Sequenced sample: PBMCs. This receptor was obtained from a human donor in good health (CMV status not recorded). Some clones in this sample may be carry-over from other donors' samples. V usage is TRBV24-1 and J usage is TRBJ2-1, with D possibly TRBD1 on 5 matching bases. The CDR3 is CATSDPMTAYNEQFF. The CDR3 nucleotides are TGTGCCACCAGTGACCCAATGACAGCCTACAATGAGCAGTTCTTC.